Given below is one T cell receptor beta chain in context. Its antigen is still unknown. No quality values exist for individual bases; no much larger clone is one base distant. The junction shows trimming of 2 bases on V and 1 base on J, plus 10 bases between the germline ends. Per the germline V gene, SGHAT is the CDR1 and FQNNGV is the CDR2. There are 15 amino acids in the CDR3, from cysteine to phenylalanine inclusive. Solely the CDR3 DNA is kept, with 45 bases framed from the first base. The data are from a study of early T cells in non-severe SARS-CoV-2 infection (TCRdb year 2021). About the full investigation: Bulk RNA from unsorted whole blood was used for TCR sequencing, so alpha and beta chains could not be paired.

Libraries were prepared through 5' RACE. Sequencing relied on a NextSeq 500. To correct for sequencing error and PCR bias, the TCR library protocol tagged individual cDNA molecules with unique molecular identifiers. Both TCR alpha and beta chains were sequenced, and tight co-correlation was observed between alpha and beta sequence abundances in each sample. Per the source publication's procedure: V gene, J gene and CDR3 annotation of TCR sequences was performed with Decombinator V4. Expanded TCRs were defined as changing significantly between any two time points under a Poisson model with p below 0.0001. TCR abundances were normalised to the total number of TCRs sequenced per sample and expressed as counts per million. TRAV1-2 paired with TRAJ12, TRAJ20 or TRAJ33 defined MAIT TCRs, while TRAV10 paired with TRAJ18 defined iNKT TCRs. VDJdb, accessed 1 November 2021, was searched for CMV, EBV and SARS-CoV-2 annotated TCRs, excluding TCRs annotated for multiple antigens. In-frame beta chains were kept once TCRdb had trimmed the public reads at Q25 with fastp and called clones with MiXCR. Identical CDR3 protein sequences are pooled into one entry, listed with their most common genes and DNA. TCRdb's processing, not the authors', yielded these V and J calls. For this sample the table gives tens of thousands of distinct CDR3 sequences, of which roughly a tenth were detected only once. Just over 4.5% of the sample comes from the top ten.

The full study reports these points: VDJdb matching was skewed toward anti-spike CD8 responses and likely underestimated virus-specific expansions, missing private and CD4 specificities.

A case-control design nested within a healthcare worker cohort in London, UK, was used, with weekly nasopharyngeal swab PCR tests and blood sampling performed. Healthcare workers were enrolled in the week of the UK lockdown, from 23 to 31 March 2020, and were followed every week for up to about 15 weeks. The sample was whole blood. The receptor was isolated from an adult who was a healthcare worker with PCR-confirmed SARS-CoV-2 infection or an uninfected control (not recorded which). This receptor chain uses TRBV11-2 and TRBJ2-3; too little of a D gene remains to name it. Here the CDR3 is given as CASSLTKSGTDTQYF. The DNA reads as follows: TGTGCCAGCAGCTTAACCAAGAGCGGCACAGATACGCAGTATTTT. Outside the CDR3, residues come from the reference TRBV11-2 and TRBJ2-3 proteins, so the full variable domain is: EAGVAQSPRYKIIEKRQSVAFWCNPISGHATLYWYQQILGQGPKLLIQFQNNGVVDDSQLPKDRFSAERLKGVDSTLKIQPAKLEDSAVYLCASSLTKSGTDTQYFGPGTRLTVL.